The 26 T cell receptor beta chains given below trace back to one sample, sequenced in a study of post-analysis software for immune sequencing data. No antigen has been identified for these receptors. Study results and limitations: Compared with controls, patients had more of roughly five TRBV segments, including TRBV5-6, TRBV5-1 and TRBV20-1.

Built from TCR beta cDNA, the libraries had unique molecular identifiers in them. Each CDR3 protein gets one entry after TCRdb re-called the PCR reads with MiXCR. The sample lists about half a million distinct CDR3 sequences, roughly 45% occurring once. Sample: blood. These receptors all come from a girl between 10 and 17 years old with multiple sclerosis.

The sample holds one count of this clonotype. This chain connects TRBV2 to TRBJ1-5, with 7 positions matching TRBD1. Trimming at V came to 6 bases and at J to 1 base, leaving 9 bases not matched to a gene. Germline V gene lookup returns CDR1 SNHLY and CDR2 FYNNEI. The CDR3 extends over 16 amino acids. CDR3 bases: TGTGCCAGCAGCGCCACCGGGACAGAGAGCAATCAGCCCCAGCATTTT. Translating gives CASSATGTESNQPQHF.

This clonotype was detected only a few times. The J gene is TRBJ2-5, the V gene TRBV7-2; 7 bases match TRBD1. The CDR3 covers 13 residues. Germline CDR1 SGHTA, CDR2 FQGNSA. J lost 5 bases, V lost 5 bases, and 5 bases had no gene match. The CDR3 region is CASSQQGWETQYF. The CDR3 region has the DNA TGTGCCAGCAGCCAACAGGGGTGGGAGACCCAGTACTTC. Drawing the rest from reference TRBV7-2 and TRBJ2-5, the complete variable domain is GAGVSQSPSNKVTEKGKDVELRCDPISGHTALYWYRQSLGQGLEFLIYFQGNSAPDKSGLPSDRFSAERTGGSVSTLTIQRTQQEDSAVYLCASSQQGWETQYFGPGTRLLVL.

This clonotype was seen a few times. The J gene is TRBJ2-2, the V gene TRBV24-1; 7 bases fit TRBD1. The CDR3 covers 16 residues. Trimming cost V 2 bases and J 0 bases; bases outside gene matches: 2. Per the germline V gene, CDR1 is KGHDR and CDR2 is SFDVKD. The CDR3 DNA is TGTGCCACCAGTGATTGGGACAGCGCGAACACCGGGGAGCTGTTTTTT. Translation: CATSDWDSANTGELFF.

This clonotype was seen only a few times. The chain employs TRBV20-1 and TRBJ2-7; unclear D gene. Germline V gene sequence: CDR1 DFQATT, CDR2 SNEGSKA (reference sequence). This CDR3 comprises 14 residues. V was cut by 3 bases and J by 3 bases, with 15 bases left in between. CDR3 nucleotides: TGCAGTGCTAGCAACCGCCCCTGGATCTACGAGCAGTACTTC. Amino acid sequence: CSASNRPWIYEQYF.

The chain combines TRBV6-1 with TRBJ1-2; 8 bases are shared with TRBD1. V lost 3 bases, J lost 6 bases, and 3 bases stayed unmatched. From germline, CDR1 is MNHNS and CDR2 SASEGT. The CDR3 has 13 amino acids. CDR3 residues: CASSEDRVDGYTF. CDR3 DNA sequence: TGTGCCAGCAGTGAGGACAGGGTGGATGGCTACACCTTC.

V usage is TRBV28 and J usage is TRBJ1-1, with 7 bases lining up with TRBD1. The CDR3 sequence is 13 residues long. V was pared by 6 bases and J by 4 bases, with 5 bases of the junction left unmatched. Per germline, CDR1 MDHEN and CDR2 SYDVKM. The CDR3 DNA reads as TGTGCCAGCAGACTACCAGGGGGCACTGAAGCTTTCTTT. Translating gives CASRLPGGTEAFF.

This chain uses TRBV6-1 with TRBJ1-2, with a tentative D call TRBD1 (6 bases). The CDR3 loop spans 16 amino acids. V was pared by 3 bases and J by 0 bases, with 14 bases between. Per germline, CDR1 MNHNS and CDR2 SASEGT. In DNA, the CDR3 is TGTGCCAGCAGTGACGAAGAGCGGACAGCTAACTATGGCTACACCTTC. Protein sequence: CASSDEERTANYGYTF.

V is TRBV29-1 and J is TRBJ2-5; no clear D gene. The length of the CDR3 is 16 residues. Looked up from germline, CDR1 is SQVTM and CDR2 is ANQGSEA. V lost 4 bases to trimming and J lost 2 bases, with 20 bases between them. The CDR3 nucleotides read TGCAGCGTTGCGGCCGACTCCCAAGTCCCACAAGAGACCCAGTACTTC. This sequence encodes CSVAADSQVPQETQYF.

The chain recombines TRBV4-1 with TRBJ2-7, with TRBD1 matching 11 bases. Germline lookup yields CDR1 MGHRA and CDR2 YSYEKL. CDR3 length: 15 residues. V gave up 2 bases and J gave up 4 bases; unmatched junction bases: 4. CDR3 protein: CASSQIGQGAYEQYF. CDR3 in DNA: TGCGCCAGCAGCCAAATTGGACAGGGGGCTTACGAGCAGTACTTC.

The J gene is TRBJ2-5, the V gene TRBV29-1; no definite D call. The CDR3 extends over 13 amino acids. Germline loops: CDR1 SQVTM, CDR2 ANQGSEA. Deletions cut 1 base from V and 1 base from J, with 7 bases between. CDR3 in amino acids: CSVEVLGQETQYF. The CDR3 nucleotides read TGCAGCGTTGAAGTCCTAGGCCAAGAGACCCAGTACTTC.

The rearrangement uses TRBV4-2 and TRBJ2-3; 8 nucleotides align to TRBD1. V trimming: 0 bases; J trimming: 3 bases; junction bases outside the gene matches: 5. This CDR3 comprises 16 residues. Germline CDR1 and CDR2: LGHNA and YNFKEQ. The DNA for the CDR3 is TGTGCCAGCAGCCAAGACAGGGGGCTCCTGACAGATACGCAGTATTTT. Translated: CASSQDRGLLTDTQYF.

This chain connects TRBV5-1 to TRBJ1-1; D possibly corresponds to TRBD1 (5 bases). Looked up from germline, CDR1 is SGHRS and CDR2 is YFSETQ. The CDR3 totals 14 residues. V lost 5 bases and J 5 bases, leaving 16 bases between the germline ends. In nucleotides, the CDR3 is TGCGCCAGCAGGATAGCGGGGCGCCGAACTGAAGCTTTCTTT. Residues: CASRIAGRRTEAFF.

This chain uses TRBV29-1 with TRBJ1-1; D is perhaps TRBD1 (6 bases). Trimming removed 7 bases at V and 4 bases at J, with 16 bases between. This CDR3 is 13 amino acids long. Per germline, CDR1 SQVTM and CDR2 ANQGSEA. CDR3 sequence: CSALPGAGTEAFF. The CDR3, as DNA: TGCAGCGCCCTACCAGGGGCCGGCACTGAAGCTTTCTTT.

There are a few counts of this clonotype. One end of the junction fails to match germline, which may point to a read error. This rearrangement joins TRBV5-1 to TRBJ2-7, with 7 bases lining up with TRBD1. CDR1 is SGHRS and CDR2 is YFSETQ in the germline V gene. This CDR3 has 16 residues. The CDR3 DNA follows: TGTGCCAGCAGCAGCACCGGGACAGTTAGCTCCTACGAGCAGTACTTC. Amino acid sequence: CASSSTGTVSSYEQYF.

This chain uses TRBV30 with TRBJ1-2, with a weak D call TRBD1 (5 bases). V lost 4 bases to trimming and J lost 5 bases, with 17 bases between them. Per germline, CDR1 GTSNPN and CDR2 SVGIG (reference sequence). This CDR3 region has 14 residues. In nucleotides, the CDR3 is TGTGCCTGGAACCCTGGGGACTCGTCTTATGGCTACACCTTC. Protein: CAWNPGDSSYGYTF.

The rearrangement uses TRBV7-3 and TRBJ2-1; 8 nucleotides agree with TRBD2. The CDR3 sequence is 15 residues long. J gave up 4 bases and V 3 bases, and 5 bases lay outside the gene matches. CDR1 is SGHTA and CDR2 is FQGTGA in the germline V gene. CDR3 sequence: CASSLKLAVYNEQFF. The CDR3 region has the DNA TGTGCCAGCAGCTTGAAACTAGCGGTTTACAATGAGCAGTTCTTC.

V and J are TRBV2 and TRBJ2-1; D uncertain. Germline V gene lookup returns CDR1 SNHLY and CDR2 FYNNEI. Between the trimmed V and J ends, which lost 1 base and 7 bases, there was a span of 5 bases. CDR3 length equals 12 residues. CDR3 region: CASSEDANEQFF. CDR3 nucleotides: TGTGCCAGCAGTGAAGACGCGAATGAGCAGTTCTTC.

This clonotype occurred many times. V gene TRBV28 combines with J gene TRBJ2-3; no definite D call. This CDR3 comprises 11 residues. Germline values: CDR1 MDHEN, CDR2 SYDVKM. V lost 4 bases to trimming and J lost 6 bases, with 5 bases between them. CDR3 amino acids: CASSSRDTQYF. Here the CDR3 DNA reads TGTGCCAGCAGTTCGAGGGATACGCAGTATTTT.

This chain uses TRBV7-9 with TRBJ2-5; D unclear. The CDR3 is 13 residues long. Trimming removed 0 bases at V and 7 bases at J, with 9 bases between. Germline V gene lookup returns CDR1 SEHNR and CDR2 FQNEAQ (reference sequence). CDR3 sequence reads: CASSLAVRGTQYF. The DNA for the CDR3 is TGTGCCAGCAGCTTAGCGGTAAGAGGGACCCAGTACTTC.

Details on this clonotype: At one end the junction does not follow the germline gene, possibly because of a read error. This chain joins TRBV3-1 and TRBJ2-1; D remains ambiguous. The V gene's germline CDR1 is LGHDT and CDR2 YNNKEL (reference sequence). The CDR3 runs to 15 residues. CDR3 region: CASSQGLESYNEQFF. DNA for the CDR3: TGTGCCAGTAGCCAAGGGCTAGAGTCCTACAATGAGCAGTTCTTC.

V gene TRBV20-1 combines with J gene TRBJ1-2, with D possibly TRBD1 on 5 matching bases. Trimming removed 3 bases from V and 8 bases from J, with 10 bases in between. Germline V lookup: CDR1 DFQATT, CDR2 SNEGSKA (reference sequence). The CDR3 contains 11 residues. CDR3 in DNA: TGCAGTGCTAGCGGGACCCAGGGCTACACCTTC. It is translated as CSASGTQGYTF.

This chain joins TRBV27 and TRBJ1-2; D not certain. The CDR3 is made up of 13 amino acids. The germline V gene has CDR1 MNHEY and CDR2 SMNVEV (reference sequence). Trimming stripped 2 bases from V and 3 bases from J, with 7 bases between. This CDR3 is CASSLGLHYGYTF. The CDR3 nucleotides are TGTGCCAGCAGTTTAGGACTGCACTATGGCTACACCTTC.

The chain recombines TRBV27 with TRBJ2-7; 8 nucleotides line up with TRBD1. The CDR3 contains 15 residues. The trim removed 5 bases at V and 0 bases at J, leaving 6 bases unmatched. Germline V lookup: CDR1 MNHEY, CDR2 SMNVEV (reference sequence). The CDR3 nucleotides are TGTGCCAGCAGTCCCGGGACAGGCCTCTCCTACGAGCAGTACTTC. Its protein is CASSPGTGLSYEQYF.

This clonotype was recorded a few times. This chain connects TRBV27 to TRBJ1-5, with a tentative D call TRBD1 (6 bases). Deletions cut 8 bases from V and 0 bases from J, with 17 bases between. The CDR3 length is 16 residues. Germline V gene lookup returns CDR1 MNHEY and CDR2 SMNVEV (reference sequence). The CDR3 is CASGGQRQGSNQPQHF. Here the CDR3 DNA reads TGTGCCAGCGGAGGACAGCGGCAGGGTAGCAATCAGCCCCAGCATTTT.

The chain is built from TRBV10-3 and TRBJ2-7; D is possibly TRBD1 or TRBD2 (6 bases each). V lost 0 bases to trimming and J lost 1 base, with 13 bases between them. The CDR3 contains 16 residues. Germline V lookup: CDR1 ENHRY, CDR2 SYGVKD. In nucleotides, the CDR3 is TGTGCCATCAGTGAGTCGTCCAGGGGAGGTTCCTACGAGCAGTACTTC. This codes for CAISESSRGGSYEQYF.

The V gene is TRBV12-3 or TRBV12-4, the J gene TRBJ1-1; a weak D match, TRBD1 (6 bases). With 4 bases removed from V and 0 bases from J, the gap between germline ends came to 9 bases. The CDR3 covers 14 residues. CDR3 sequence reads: CASSSGTLNTEAFF. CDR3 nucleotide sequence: TGTGCCAGCAGTTCCGGGACACTGAACACTGAAGCTTTCTTT.